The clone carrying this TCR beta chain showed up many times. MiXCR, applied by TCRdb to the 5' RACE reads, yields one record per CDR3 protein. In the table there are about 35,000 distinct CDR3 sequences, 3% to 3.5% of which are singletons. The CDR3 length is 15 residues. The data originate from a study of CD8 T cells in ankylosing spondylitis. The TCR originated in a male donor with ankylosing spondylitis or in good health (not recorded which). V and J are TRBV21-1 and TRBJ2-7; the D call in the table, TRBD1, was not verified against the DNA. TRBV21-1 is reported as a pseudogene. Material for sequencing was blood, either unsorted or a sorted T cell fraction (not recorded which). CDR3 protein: CASTNGAGPRYEQYV. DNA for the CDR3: TGTGCCAGCACCAACGGGGCGGGACCGCGCTACGAGCAGTACGTC.